These 20 T cell receptor beta chains came from one sample sequenced in a study of T cell repertoires in cytomegalovirus infection. One entry per CDR3 protein results from TCRdb running MiXCR on the reads. The sample holds about 400,000 distinct CDR3 sequences; about a sixth are singletons and the top ten take around 8.6%. The source material was PBMCs. Receptors were obtained from a human donor in good health (CMV status not recorded). Some clones in this sample may be carry-over from other donors' samples.

The gene calls are TRBV15 and TRBJ2-1; TRBD2 is a possible D gene (7 bases). The V end lost 6 bases, the J end lost 5 bases, and 14 bases lay between the germline ends. The germline CDR1 and CDR2 sequences are LNHNV and YYDKDF (reference sequence). The CDR3 runs 14 residues. The CDR3, as DNA: TGTGCCACCAGATATGGGGGGGGCCACAATGAGCAGTTCTTC. Translation gives CATRYGGGHNEQFF.

This clonotype was seen at least ten times. This chain links TRBV7-8 with TRBJ2-5; 8 bases map to TRBD1. The germline V gene has CDR1 SGHVS and CDR2 FQNEAQ. V lost 1 base and J lost 5; bases outside the gene matches: 9. CDR3 size: 16 residues. Here the CDR3 reads CASSLGTGSFVETQYF. The CDR3 DNA follows: TGTGCCAGCAGCTTAGGGACAGGGAGTTTCGTGGAGACCCAGTACTTC.

This clonotype was recorded many times. The DNA of the CDR3 is TGTGCCAGCACCGCAGGGTACAATGAGCAGTTCTTC. Its translation: CASTAGYNEQFF. This sequence joins TRBV6-1 and TRBJ2-1, with a possible D match to TRBD1 (5 bases). Germline assignment: CDR1 MNHNS and CDR2 SASEGT. Trimming pared 7 bases from V and 4 bases from J, leaving 8 bases between. The CDR3 totals 12 residues.

CDR3 nucleotides: TGTGCCAGCAGTTTAGGGGACATAGTTTACTCCTACGAGCAGTACTTC. Residues: CASSLGDIVYSYEQYF. The chain joins TRBV12-3 or TRBV12-4 to TRBJ2-7, with D perhaps TRBD1 (6 bases). Trimming removed 1 base from V and 0 bases from J, with 13 bases in between. The length of the CDR3 is 16 residues.

In this sample, this clonotype turned up a few times. The V gene is TRBV12-3 or TRBV12-4, the J gene TRBJ2-2; D is uncertain. V dropped 5 bases and J dropped 8 bases, with 9 bases sitting between them. This CDR3 is 12 amino acids long. The CDR3 protein is CASSRLTGELFF. In nucleotides, the CDR3 is TGTGCCAGCAGTCGATTGACAGGGGAGCTGTTTTTT.

In the case of this clonotype: Given a much more abundant clone one base away, this may be a read error. Lacking the conserved final phenylalanine or tryptophan, this CDR3 likely reflects a read error. The V call is TRBV6-2 or TRBV6-3, the J call TRBJ2-1; TRBD1 matches at 11 bases. Germline V gene sequence: CDR1 MNHEY, CDR2 SVGEGT. CDR3 length: 15 amino acids. V was clipped by 6 bases and J by 6 bases; unmatched bases: 7. CDR3 bases: TGTGCCAGCAGCCCCGGGACAGGGGGGTTCAATGAGCAGTTCATC. Protein sequence: CASSPGTGGFNEQFI.

Many counts were recorded for this clonotype. The chain links TRBV19 to TRBJ1-4; possibly TRBD1 for D (5 bases). The V end was cut by 5 bases, the J end by 5 bases, with 15 bases between. CDR3 length: 15 residues. Germline values: CDR1 LNHDA, CDR2 SQIVND (reference sequence). The CDR3 protein is CASSGDSRQNEKLFF. For the CDR3, the DNA is TGTGCCAGTAGTGGAGACAGTCGGCAAAATGAAAAACTGTTTTTT.

V is TRBV15 and J is TRBJ1-1, with 9 positions matching TRBD1. In germline, CDR1 is LNHNV, CDR2 YYDKDF (reference sequence). V shed 0 bases and J 10 bases; nucleotides not matched to a gene: 6. The CDR3 runs 14 residues. The CDR3 region has the DNA TGTGCCACCAGCAGAGAAACGGGGACAGGGATAGCTTTCTTT. Its translation: CATSRETGTGIAFF.

The rearrangement links TRBV11-3 to TRBJ1-4, with no clear D. Germline V lookup: CDR1 SGHNT, CDR2 YENEEA. The CDR3 spans 16 residues. Trimming left V 5 bases short and J 0 bases short, with 13 bases between. The CDR3 sequence: CASSPPLVATNEKLFF. The CDR3 DNA reads as TGTGCCAGCAGCCCCCCCCTGGTTGCAACTAATGAAAAACTGTTTTTT.

Many counts were recorded for this clonotype. The chain has TRBV7-2 and TRBJ2-4; 7 bases fit TRBD1. The CDR3 covers 14 residues. V trimming: 3 bases; J trimming: 6 bases; junction bases outside the gene matches: 5. In germline, CDR1 is SGHTA, CDR2 FQGNSA. The CDR3 protein is CASSFRQGANIQYF. The CDR3 DNA reads as TGTGCCAGCAGCTTCCGACAGGGTGCAAACATTCAGTACTTC.

For the CDR3, the DNA is TGTGCCAGCAGCTTAGGAATTCGAGCGGGAGGGGATCAAGAGACCCAGTACTTC. This translates into CASSLGIRAGGDQETQYF. The gene calls are TRBV7-2 and TRBJ2-5, with 10 positions matching TRBD2. Trimming took 1 base from V and 2 from J; bases not matched to a gene: 10. The CDR3 covers 18 residues. CDR1 is SGHTA and CDR2 is FQGNSA in the germline V gene.

In regard to this clonotype: A much larger clone differs from this one at a single base, so this may be a read error. The chain has TRBV7-6 and TRBJ1-2; weak D call: TRBD1 (5 bases). The CDR3 loop spans 15 amino acids. Germline-derived CDR1 and CDR2 are SGHVS and FNYEAQ. The CDR3: CASGLIVGTLYGYTF. The DNA for the CDR3 is TGTGCCAGCGGCTTAATTGTCGGGACCCTTTATGGCTACACCTTC.

In its sample, this clonotype was seen many times. The chain recombines TRBV7-2 with TRBJ2-7; D gene uncertain. The V gene's germline CDR1 is SGHTA and CDR2 FQGNSA. V lost 4 bases and J lost 8, with 21 bases in between. The CDR3 contains 15 residues. The CDR3 bases are TGTGCCAGCAGCTCTGCGAGCCACACGTTTACCAAGCAGTACTTC. Its translation is CASSSASHTFTKQYF.

This clonotype has a count of ten or more. This chain uses TRBV6-1 with TRBJ1-1; TRBD1 aligns across 7 bases. J gave up 5 bases and V 3 bases, and 21 bases lay outside the gene matches. This CDR3 is built from 19 residues. Germline CDR1 is MNHNS and CDR2 is SASEGT. In nucleotides, the CDR3 is TGTGCCAGCAGTGATTACCTCAGGAGGGGGCGACCTCGGGGGACTGAAGCTTTCTTT. As protein: CASSDYLRRGRPRGTEAFF.

V is TRBV2 and J is TRBJ1-1; D is unresolved. Per germline, CDR1 SNHLY and CDR2 FYNNEI. The CDR3 has 13 amino acids. V gave up 8 bases and J gave up 4 bases, with 14 bases separating them. The CDR3 reads CASSPERGTEAFF. The DNA for the CDR3 is TGTGCCAGCTCACCGGAGCGAGGCACTGAAGCTTTCTTT. The full variable domain, with the rest looked up from reference TRBV2 and TRBJ1-1, is EPEVTQTPSHQVTQMGQEVILRCVPISNHLYFYWYRQILGQKVEFLVSFYNNEISEKSEIFDDQFSVERPDGSNFTLKIRSTKLEDSAMYFCASSPERGTEAFFGQGTRLTVV.

This clonotype was observed at least ten times. This chain links TRBV12-3 or TRBV12-4 with TRBJ2-1, with unresolved D. The CDR3 loop spans 13 amino acids. V was trimmed by 3 bases and J by 7 bases, leaving 10 bases between them. This CDR3 reads CASSLSEENEQFF. The CDR3 DNA is TGTGCCAGCAGTTTGAGCGAAGAAAATGAGCAGTTCTTC.

This clonotype was seen many times. The rearrangement links TRBV7-2 to TRBJ2-6; D uncertain. The CDR3 has 17 residues. V dropped 1 base and J dropped 0 bases, with 10 bases sitting between them. CDR1 and CDR2 (germline): SGHTA, FQGNSA. The CDR3 here is CASSLVGSNSGANVLTF. The CDR3 DNA is TGTGCCAGCAGCTTAGTGGGGTCTAACTCTGGGGCCAACGTCCTGACTTTC.

This chain joins TRBV20-1 and TRBJ2-1; D possibly uses TRBD1 or TRBD2 (7 bases each). The CDR3 loop spans 13 amino acids. Trimming removed 6 bases at V and 3 bases at J, with 12 bases between. Per the germline V gene, CDR1 is DFQATT and CDR2 is SNEGSKA (reference sequence). The CDR3, as DNA: TGCAGTGCGATCAGGGGGGGCTACAATGAGCAGTTCTTC. Protein sequence: CSAIRGGYNEQFF.

This clonotype was counted a few times. This chain uses TRBV6-2 or TRBV6-3 with TRBJ2-2; 11 nucleotides agree with TRBD2. CDR1 and CDR2 from the germline V gene are MNHEY and SVGEGT. V lost 6 bases to trimming and J lost 4 bases; unmatched junction nucleotides: 4. The CDR3 loop spans 15 amino acids. The CDR3 bases are TGTGCCAGCAGGCTGACTAGCGGGGTCACCGGGGAGCTGTTTTTT. Residues: CASRLTSGVTGELFF.

This sequence joins TRBV29-1 and TRBJ2-1, with 10 bases matching TRBD1. The CDR3 extends over 14 amino acids. CDR1 is SQVTM and CDR2 is ANQGSEA in the germline V gene. The V and J ends lost 7 bases and 5 bases, in that order; junction bases with no gene match: 8. CDR3 protein: CSGYRQGANNEQFF. CDR3 nucleotide sequence: TGCAGCGGCTACCGACAGGGGGCCAACAATGAGCAGTTCTTC.